This T cell receptor beta chain was profiled in a study of T cell responses to AZD1222 COVID-19 vaccine (dated by TCRdb to the early 2020s). Study-wide context: Because spike-specific TCR depth and breadth did not differ between the two schedules, AZD1222 recipients who got a second dose at roughly 4 weeks were pooled with those who got a second dose at roughly 12 weeks. A total of 233 trial participants underwent TCR sequencing, of whom about 200 had received two doses of AZD1222 and around 25 had received two doses of the MenACWY control vaccine. Enrollment into the trials was organized by age into subgroups of 18-55, 56-69 and 70-plus years, and those subgroups contained roughly 160, 29 and 62 TCR-sequenced participants, respectively. What the research found in general, with its limitations: Participants were mostly white British, with more females than males. The authors suggested clonal diversity may have been underestimated. Conclusions about previously exposed vaccinees are limited because only five or six AZD1222 recipients were SARS-CoV-2 seropositive at baseline. No day 14 peak-response samples were available, so repertoires were characterized only after the peak T cell response. A significant rise in spike-specific TCR breadth and depth was observed after two AZD1222 doses relative to day 0 and relative to MenACWY recipients. Nearly half of unique spike-specific TCRs reportedly recognized epitopes outside regions mutated in the B.1.351 and B.1.1.7 variants. The whole spike protein was spanned by vaccine-associated CD4 TCRs, and dominant responses were seen in regions 160-218 and 743-854. The 56-69-year group was small, and its depth increase did not reach significance, likely because of low power.

According to the study, the label for this sample's time point signals: baseline before first vaccination. The vaccinee samples were drawn from two UK trials, COV001 and COV002, one of which was a single-blind randomized controlled phase 2/3 trial testing AZD1222 (ChAdOx1 nCoV-19) in healthy adults. Trial participant PBMC samples were collected at day 0 and day 28 after the second dose for TCRbeta chain sequencing. The CDR3 regions of human TCRbeta chains were subjected to immunosequencing. Concerning the study's data processing: TCRs in the repertoires were matched against a reference library of SARS-CoV-2-specific TCRs that had been generated with the MIRA antigen-specificity platform. Breadth was defined as the fraction of unique TCRs that were SARS-CoV-2-associated, and depth was defined as the fraction of total T cells that were SARS-CoV-2-associated. Each spike-specific TCR was assigned to its reactive spike region and to a CD4 or CD8 class using the MIRA data. Log10-transformed breadth and depth values were compared by one-way ANOVA with Sidak's multiple comparisons tests. TCRdb holds this immuneACCESS table with in-frame rearrangements only. Some clones are missing; in checked studies, unresolved V genes explain under half, and the rest has no known cause. V, J and clone size reflect that table, while D and trimming were determined from the DNA. This sample gives 90,000 to 140,000 clones in total; 82% of them show up just once. The ten largest clones take up around 5% of the sample.

For this clone: The antigen this receptor binds is unknown. The record has no base qualities; no much larger clone is one base away.

The V end loses 6 bases and the J end loses 8 bases, and a stretch of 13 bases separates them. CDR1 and CDR2 are read off the germline V gene (reference sequence) as SEHNR and FQNEAQ. Including cysteine and phenylalanine, the CDR3 has 12 amino acids. The retained sequence is limited to the CDR3, 36 bases, with the frame set at the first base. This material consisted of peripheral blood, taken on day 0 of AZD1222 vaccination. The TCR originated in an adult in good health. The V gene is TRBV7-9 and the J gene is TRBJ1-2; TRBD1 is possibly the D segment (6 matching bases). In nucleotide form, the sequence is TGTGCCAGCAGTACACGGGACACGGGCTACACCTTC. This encodes CASSTRDTGYTF.